Listed here is a single T cell receptor beta chain. The data were taken from a study of blood T cell repertoires in COVID-19. At the level of the study: Material from acute and convalescent COVID-19 was sourced from the United States, Italy and Spain. Sample material is recorded as cDNA or gDNA derived from T cells, B-cell-depleted T cells, or PBMCs.

How the authors handled the data: It was from reference gene primer amplification that nucleated cell counts were estimated. Sequencing was performed with immunoSEQ multiplex PCR; in TCRdb, only in-frame clones are kept and a portion is missing. V and J calls and clone size follow that table, whereas D and trimming were derived from the DNA. The table includes hundreds of thousands of clones, 80% to 90% detected once. The receptor's source is a man aged 35-49 years with acute or convalescent COVID-19. Sequenced: peripheral blood.

Written as DNA, the CDR3 is TGCGCCAGCAGCCACACGGGGGGGCGCGTCACTGAAGCTTTCTTT. This translates into CASSHTGGRVTEAFF. The gene calls are TRBV5-1 and TRBJ1-1; D is possibly TRBD1 (6 bases). Germline CDR1 reads SGHRS; CDR2 reads YFSETQ. Trimming took off 4 bases at V and 4 bases at J, with 17 bases between the two ends. CDR3 size: 15 residues.